The 14 T cell receptor beta chains given below trace back to one sample, sequenced in a study of blood T cell repertoires in COVID-19. Using immunoSEQ multiplex PCR, the repertoire was profiled, and TCRdb retains in-frame clones only, with some absent. The profile shows more than 450,000 clones, around 87% of them singletons. Sample: PBMCs or T cells enriched from blood (not recorded which). The receptors here all came from a woman between 18 and 29 years old who had recovered from COVID-19.

V gene TRBV2 combines with J gene TRBJ2-7; TRBD1 matches 9 bases. CDR1 is SNHLY and CDR2 is FYNNEI in the germline V gene. The ends lost 6 bases at V and 2 bases at J; junction bases unmatched: 5. The CDR3 sequence is 14 residues long. The CDR3 nucleotides read TGTGCCAGCAGCCGGGACAGGGTTACCTACGAGCAGTACTTC. This translates into CASSRDRVTYEQYF.

This chain joins TRBV4-1 and TRBJ2-1, with D possibly TRBD2 on 5 matching bases. This CDR3 comprises 14 residues. With 3 bases removed from V and 5 bases from J, the gap between germline ends came to 11 bases. CDR1 is MGHRA and CDR2 is YSYEKL in the germline V gene. CDR3 sequence: CASSQRTGNNEQFF. DNA of the CDR3: TGCGCCAGCAGCCAGAGGACTGGAAACAATGAGCAGTTCTTC.

The chain has TRBV2 and TRBJ2-7; 8 bases fit TRBD1. From germline, CDR1 is SNHLY and CDR2 FYNNEI. The V and J ends lost 3 bases and 3 bases, in that order; junction bases with no gene match: 1. CDR3 length: 13 amino acids. CDR3 loop: CASSEDRDYEQYF. The CDR3 region has the DNA TGTGCCAGCAGTGAGGACAGGGACTACGAGCAGTACTTC.

This rearrangement joins TRBV10-2 to TRBJ1-3, with D tentatively TRBD1 (5 bases). Trimming removed 3 bases from V and 0 bases from J, with 9 bases in between. Germline lookup yields CDR1 WSHSY and CDR2 SAAADI. The CDR3 length is 15 residues. The CDR3 bases are TGCGCCAGCAGTGAAAGGGGTATCTCTGGAAACACCATATATTTT. This gives the protein CASSERGISGNTIYF.

The gene calls are TRBV12-3 or TRBV12-4 and TRBJ2-3; D not certain. The length of the CDR3 is 13 residues. Between the trimmed V and J ends, which lost 7 bases and 1 base, there was a span of 9 bases. The CDR3 nucleotides are TGTGCCAGCAAGCGACCCGGCACAGATACGCAGTATTTT. The encoded protein is CASKRPGTDTQYF.

The chain carries TRBV28 and TRBJ1-1; weak D call: TRBD1 (5 bases). The CDR3 contains 16 residues. Germline V lookup: CDR1 MDHEN, CDR2 SYDVKM. V was trimmed by 2 bases and J by 4 bases, leaving 17 bases between them. CDR3: CASSLSWGRALTEAFF. CDR3 nucleotides: TGTGCCAGCAGTTTAAGTTGGGGGAGGGCGCTCACTGAAGCTTTCTTT.

The chain carries TRBV5-5 and TRBJ2-7; D gene uncertain. The CDR3 runs 14 residues. V was trimmed by 1 base and J by 2 bases, leaving 10 bases between them. From germline, CDR1 is SGHKS and CDR2 YYEKEE (reference sequence). As DNA, the CDR3 is TGTGCCAGCAGCTTGAAGGCAGGAACCTACGAGCAGTACTTC. Translated: CASSLKAGTYEQYF.

The V gene is TRBV5-1, the J gene TRBJ2-7, with TRBD1 matching 7 bases. The CDR3 has 14 amino acids. Germline lookup yields CDR1 SGHRS and CDR2 YFSETQ. J was trimmed by 3 bases and V by 3 bases; bases with no gene match: 6. The DNA of the CDR3 is TGCGCCAGCAGCTCCTCGACAGGGTTCTACGAGCAGTACTTC. Protein sequence: CASSSSTGFYEQYF.

V is TRBV11-2 and J is TRBJ2-5, with 7 bases identical to TRBD2. Unmatched junction bases numbered 8, after V lost 6 bases and J lost 4 bases. The CDR3 covers 14 residues. Germline CDR1 reads SGHAT; CDR2 reads FQNNGV. As DNA, the CDR3 is TGTGCCAGCAGGGACCGGGACTATTTAGAGACCCAGTACTTC. Amino acids: CASRDRDYLETQYF. Drawing the rest from reference TRBV11-2 and TRBJ2-5, the complete variable domain is EAGVAQSPRYKIIEKRQSVAFWCNPISGHATLYWYQQILGQGPKLLIQFQNNGVVDDSQLPKDRFSAERLKGVDSTLKIQPAKLEDSAVYLCASRDRDYLETQYFGPGTRLLVL.

J is TRBJ1-1 and V is TRBV5-1, with 12 bases identical to TRBD1. V was pared by 5 bases and J by 3 bases, with 8 bases of the junction left unmatched. Germline loops: CDR1 SGHRS, CDR2 YFSETQ. The CDR3 spans 16 residues. The CDR3 spells CASRPGTGGLHTEAFF. The CDR3 bases are TGCGCCAGCAGACCCGGGACAGGGGGCTTGCACACTGAAGCTTTCTTT.

The chain combines TRBV6-2 or TRBV6-3 with TRBJ2-1; D may be TRBD1 (5 bases). V lost 2 bases to trimming and J lost 5 bases, with 7 bases between them. Germline CDR1 and CDR2: MNHEY and SVGEGT. The CDR3 is 13 residues long. In DNA form, the CDR3 reads TGTGCCAGCAGTTACGACAGTCACAATGAGCAGTTCTTC. Translating it yields CASSYDSHNEQFF.

J is TRBJ1-1 and V is TRBV19, with a weak D call TRBD1 (6 bases). The germline gives CDR1 LNHDA, CDR2 SQIVND (reference sequence). The CDR3 covers 12 residues. V was shortened by 5 bases and J by 7 bases, with 11 bases between the two germline ends. The CDR3 sequence: CASSPTGFEAFF. The CDR3 DNA is TGTGCCAGTAGTCCAACAGGGTTTGAAGCTTTCTTT.

The chain links TRBV3-1 (or the pseudogene TRBV3-2) to TRBJ2-1, with D perhaps TRBD1 (7 bases). Germline lookup yields CDR1 LGHDT and CDR2 YNNKEL (reference sequence). CDR3 length: 16 residues. V lost 4 bases and J 4 bases, leaving 17 bases between the germline ends. This CDR3 reads CASSPLGGGVYNEQFF. CDR3 nucleotide sequence: TGTGCCAGCAGCCCCCTAGGGGGCGGGGTTTACAATGAGCAGTTCTTC.

The chain employs TRBV6-5 and TRBJ1-6, with D perhaps matching TRBD1 (6 bases). CDR1 MNHEY and CDR2 SVGAGI come from the germline V gene. This CDR3 contains 15 residues. Trimming shortened V by 10 bases and J by 7 bases, and 20 bases separated the two germline ends. The CDR3 sequence: CAIARSGQSNSPLHF. CDR3 nucleotides: TGTGCCATCGCCCGTTCCGGACAGTCGAATTCACCCCTCCACTTT.